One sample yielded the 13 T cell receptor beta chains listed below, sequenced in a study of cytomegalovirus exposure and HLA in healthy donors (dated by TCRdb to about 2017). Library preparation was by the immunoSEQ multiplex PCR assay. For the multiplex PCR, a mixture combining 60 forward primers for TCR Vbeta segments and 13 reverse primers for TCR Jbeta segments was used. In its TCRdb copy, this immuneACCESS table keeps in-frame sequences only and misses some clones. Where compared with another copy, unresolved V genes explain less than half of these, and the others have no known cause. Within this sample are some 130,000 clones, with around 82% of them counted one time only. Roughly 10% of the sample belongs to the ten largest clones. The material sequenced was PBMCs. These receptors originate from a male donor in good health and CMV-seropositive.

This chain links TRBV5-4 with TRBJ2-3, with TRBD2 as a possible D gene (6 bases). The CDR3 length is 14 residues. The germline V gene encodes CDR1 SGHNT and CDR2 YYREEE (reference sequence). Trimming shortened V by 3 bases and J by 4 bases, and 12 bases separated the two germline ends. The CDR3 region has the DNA TGTGCCAGCAGCTCGGAGGGCCGTTCAGATACGCAGTATTTT. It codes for CASSSEGRSDTQYF.

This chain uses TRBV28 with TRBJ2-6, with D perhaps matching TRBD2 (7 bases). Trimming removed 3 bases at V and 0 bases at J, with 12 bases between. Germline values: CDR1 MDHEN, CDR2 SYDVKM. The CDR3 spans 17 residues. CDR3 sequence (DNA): TGTGCCAGCAGTTTCGGAGGGGGGGGCTCTGGGGCCAACGTCCTGACTTTC. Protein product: CASSFGGGGSGANVLTF.

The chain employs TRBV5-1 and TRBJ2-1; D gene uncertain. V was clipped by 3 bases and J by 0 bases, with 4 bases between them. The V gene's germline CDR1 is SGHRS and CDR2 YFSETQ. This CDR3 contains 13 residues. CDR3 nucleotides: TGCGCCAGCAGCTCCCGCTCCTACAATGAGCAGTTCTTC. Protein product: CASSSRSYNEQFF.

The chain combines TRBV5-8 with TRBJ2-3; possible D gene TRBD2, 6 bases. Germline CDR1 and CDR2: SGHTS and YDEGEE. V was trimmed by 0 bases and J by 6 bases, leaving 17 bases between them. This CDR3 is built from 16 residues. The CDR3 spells CASSLAETGDWDTQYF. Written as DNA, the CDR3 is TGTGCCAGCAGCTTGGCCGAAACGGGAGATTGGGATACGCAGTATTTT.

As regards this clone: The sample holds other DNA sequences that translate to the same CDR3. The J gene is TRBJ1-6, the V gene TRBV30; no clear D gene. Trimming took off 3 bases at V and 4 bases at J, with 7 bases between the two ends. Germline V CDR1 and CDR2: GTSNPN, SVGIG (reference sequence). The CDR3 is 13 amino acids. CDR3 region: CAWRTSYNSPLHF. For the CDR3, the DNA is TGTGCCTGGAGGACATCGTATAATTCACCCCTCCACTTT.

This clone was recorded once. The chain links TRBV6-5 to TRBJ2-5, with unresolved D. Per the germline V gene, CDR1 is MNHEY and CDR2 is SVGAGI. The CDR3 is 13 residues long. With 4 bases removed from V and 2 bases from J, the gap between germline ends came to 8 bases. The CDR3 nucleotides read TGTGCCAGCAGTTCTGTCTTACAAGAGACCCAGTACTTC. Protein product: CASSSVLQETQYF.

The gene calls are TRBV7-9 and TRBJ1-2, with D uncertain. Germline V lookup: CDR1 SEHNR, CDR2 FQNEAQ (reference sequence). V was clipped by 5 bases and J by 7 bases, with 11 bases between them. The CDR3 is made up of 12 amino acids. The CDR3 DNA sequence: TGTGCCAGCAGCCTAGGTTCCGGTGGCTACACCTTC. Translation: CASSLGSGGYTF.

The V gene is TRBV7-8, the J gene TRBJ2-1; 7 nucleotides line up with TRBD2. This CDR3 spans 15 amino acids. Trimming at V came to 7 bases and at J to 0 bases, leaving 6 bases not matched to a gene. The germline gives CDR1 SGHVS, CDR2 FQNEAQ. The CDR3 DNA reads TGTGCCAGCAATGGGCGGGAGAGCTCCTACAATGAGCAGTTCTTC. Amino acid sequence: CASNGRESSYNEQFF.

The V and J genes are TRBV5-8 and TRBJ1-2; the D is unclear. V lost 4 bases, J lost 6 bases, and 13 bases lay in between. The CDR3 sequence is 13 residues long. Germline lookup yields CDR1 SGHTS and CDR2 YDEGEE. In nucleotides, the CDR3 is TGTGCCAGCAGCCCAAGCCGTAGTAATGGCTACACCTTC. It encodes CASSPSRSNGYTF.

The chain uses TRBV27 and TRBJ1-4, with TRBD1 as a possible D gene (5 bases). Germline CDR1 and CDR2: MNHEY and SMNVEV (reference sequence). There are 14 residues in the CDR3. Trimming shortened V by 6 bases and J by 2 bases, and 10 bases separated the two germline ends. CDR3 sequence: CASSWGLTNEKLFF. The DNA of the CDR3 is TGTGCCAGCAGCTGGGGCTTGACTAATGAAAAACTGTTTTTT.

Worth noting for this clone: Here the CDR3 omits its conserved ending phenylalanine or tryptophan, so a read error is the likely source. The CDR3 loop is CASSPRGQSNYGYTL. CDR3 nucleotide sequence: TGCGCCAGCAGCCCCAGAGGTCAATCTAACTATGGCTACACCCTC. V usage is TRBV5-1 and J usage is TRBJ1-2; D is unresolved. The germline V and J ends were trimmed by 4 bases and 0 bases, with 13 bases remaining between them. Germline V gene data show CDR1 as SGHRS and CDR2 as YFSETQ. The CDR3 has 15 residues.

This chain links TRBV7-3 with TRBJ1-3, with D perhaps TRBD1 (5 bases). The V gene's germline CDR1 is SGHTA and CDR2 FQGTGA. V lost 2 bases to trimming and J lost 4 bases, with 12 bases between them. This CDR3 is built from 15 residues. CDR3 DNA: TGTGCCAGCAGCTTAGACAGTACAGGAGGAAACACCATATATTTT. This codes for CASSLDSTGGNTIYF.

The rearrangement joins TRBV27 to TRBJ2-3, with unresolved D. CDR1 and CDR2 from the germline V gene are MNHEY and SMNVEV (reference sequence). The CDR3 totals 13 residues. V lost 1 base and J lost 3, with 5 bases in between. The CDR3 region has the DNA TGTGCCAGCAGTTTATACTATACAGATACGCAGTATTTT. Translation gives CASSLYYTDTQYF.